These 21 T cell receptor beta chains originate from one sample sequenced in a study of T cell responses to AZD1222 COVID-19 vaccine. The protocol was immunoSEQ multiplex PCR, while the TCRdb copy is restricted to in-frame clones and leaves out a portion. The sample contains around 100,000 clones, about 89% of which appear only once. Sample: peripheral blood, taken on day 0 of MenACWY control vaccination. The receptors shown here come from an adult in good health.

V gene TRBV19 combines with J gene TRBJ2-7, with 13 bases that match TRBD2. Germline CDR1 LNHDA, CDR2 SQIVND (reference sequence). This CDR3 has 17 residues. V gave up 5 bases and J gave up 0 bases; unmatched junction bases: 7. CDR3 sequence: CASSPGGLAGASYEQYF. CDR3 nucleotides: TGTGCCAGTAGTCCTGGCGGACTAGCGGGGGCCTCCTACGAGCAGTACTTC.

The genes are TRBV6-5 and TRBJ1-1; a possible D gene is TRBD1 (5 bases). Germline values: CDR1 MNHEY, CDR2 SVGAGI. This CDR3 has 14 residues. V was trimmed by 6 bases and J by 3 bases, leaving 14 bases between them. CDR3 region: CASRDEGRYTEAFF. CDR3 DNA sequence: TGTGCCAGCAGAGATGAGGGACGGTACACTGAAGCTTTCTTT.

The CDR3 coding sequence is TGTGCCAGTAGCCCAGGGGTCGGGGCAACCTTCTCTGGAAACACCATATATTTT. This gives the protein CASSPGVGATFSGNTIYF. The chain recombines TRBV19 with TRBJ1-3; tentatively, D is TRBD1 (6 bases). V was clipped by 6 bases and J by 0 bases, with 21 bases between them. Germline CDR1 and CDR2: LNHDA and SQIVND (reference sequence). The CDR3 is 18 residues long.

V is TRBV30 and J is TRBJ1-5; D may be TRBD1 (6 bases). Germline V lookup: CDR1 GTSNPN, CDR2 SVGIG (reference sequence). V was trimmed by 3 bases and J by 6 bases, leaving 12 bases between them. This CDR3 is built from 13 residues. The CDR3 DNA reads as TGTGCCTGGAGAGGGGGGGTGGGTCAGCCCCAGCATTTT. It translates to CAWRGGVGQPQHF.

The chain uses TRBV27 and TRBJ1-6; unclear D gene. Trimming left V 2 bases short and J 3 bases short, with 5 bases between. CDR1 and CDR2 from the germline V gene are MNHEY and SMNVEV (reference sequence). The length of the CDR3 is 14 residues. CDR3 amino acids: CASSLQHYNSPLHF. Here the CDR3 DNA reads TGTGCCAGCAGTTTACAACACTATAATTCACCCCTCCACTTT.

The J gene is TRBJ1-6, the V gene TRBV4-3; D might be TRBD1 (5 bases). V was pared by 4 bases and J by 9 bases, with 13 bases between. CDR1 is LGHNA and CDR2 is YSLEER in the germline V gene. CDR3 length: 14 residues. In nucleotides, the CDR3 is TGCGCCAGCAGCCGGGCAGGGAACGGTTCACCCCTCCACTTT. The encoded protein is CASSRAGNGSPLHF.

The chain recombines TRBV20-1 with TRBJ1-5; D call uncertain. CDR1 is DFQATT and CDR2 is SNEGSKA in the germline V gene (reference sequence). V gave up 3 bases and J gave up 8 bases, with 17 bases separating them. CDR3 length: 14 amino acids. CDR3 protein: CSASGHPGSKPQHF. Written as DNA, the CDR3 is TGCAGTGCTAGTGGGCACCCCGGCTCCAAGCCCCAGCATTTT.

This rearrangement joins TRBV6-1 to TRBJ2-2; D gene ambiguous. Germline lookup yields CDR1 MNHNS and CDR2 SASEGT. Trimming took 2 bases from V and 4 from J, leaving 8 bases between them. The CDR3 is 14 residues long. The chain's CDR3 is CASSETETTGELFF. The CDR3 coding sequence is TGTGCCAGCAGTGAAACCGAGACCACCGGGGAGCTGTTTTTT.

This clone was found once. CDR3 amino acids: CASSLVGTGGSDEQFF. Written as DNA, the CDR3 is TGTGCCAGCAGCTTAGTGGGGACAGGGGGAAGCGATGAGCAGTTCTTC. V and J are TRBV7-2 and TRBJ2-1, with 11 bases fitting TRBD1. CDR3 size: 16 residues. In germline, CDR1 is SGHTA, CDR2 FQGNSA. The V gene end was trimmed by 1 base and the J gene end by 8 bases; junction bases not matched to a gene: 7.

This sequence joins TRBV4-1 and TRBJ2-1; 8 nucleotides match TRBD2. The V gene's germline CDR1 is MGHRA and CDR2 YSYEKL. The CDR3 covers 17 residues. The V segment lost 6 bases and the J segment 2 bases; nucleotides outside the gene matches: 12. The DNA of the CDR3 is TGCGCCAGCAGTCAAAACCTCGGGGGGGGCCCCTACAATGAGCAGTTCTTC. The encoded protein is CASSQNLGGGPYNEQFF.

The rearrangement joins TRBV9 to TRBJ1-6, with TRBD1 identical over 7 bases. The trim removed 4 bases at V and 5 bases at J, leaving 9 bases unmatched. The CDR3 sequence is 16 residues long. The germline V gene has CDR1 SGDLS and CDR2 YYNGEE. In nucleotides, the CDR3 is TGTGCCAGCAGCACCCAGACAGGGTGGGATAATTCACCCCTCCACTTT. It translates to CASSTQTGWDNSPLHF.

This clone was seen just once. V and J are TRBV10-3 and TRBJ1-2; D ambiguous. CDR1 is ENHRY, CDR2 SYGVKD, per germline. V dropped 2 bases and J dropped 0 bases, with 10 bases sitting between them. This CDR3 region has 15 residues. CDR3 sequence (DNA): TGTGCCATCAGTGAGAATGCAGGAGCTAACTATGGCTACACCTTC. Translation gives CAISENAGANYGYTF.

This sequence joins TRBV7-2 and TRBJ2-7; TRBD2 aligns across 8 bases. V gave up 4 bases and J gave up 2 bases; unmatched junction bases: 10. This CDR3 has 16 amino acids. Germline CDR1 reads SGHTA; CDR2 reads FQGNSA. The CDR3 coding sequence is TGTGCCAGCAGCTCCAGTCTTGATAGCGGGACCTACGAGCAGTACTTC. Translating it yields CASSSSLDSGTYEQYF.

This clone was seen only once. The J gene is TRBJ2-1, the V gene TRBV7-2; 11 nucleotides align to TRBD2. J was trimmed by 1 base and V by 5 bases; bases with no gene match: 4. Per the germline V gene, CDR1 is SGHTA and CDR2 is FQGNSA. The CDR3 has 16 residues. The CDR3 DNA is TGTGCCAGCAGCCGGGGGACTAGCGGTTCCTACAATGAGCAGTTCTTC. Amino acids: CASSRGTSGSYNEQFF.

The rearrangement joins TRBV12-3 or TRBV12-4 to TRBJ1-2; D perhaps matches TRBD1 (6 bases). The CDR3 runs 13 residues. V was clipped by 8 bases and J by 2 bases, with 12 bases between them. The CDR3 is CASSSRGNYGYTF. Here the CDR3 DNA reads TGTGCCAGCTCCTCGAGGGGGAACTATGGCTACACCTTC.

The CDR3 loop is CSVRQETNTEAFF. For the CDR3, the DNA is TGCAGCGTCCGACAGGAGACTAACACTGAAGCTTTCTTT. The chain carries TRBV29-1 and TRBJ1-1, with a tentative D call TRBD1 (6 bases). This CDR3 comprises 13 residues. With 6 bases removed from V and 2 bases from J, the gap between germline ends came to 13 bases. Germline V gene lookup returns CDR1 SQVTM and CDR2 ANQGSEA. The full variable domain, with the rest looked up from reference TRBV29-1 and TRBJ1-1, is SAVISQKPSRDICQRGTSLTIQCQVDSQVTMMFWYRQQPGQSLTLIATANQGSEATYESGFVIDKFPISRPNLTFSTLTVSNMSPEDSSIYLCSVRQETNTEAFFGQGTRLTVV.

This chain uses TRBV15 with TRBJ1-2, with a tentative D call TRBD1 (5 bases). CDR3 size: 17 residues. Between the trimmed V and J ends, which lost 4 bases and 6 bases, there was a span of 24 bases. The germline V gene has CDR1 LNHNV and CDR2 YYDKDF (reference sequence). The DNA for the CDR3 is TGTGCCACCAGCACCTCAAATGCCATCGACAGAGTGGATGGCTACACCTTC. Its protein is CATSTSNAIDRVDGYTF.

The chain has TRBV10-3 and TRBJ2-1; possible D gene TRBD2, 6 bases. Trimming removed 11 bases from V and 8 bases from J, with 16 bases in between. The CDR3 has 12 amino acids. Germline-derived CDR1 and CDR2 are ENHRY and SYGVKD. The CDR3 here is CAAGGAPYEQFF. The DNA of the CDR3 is TGTGCCGCGGGCGGGGCTCCATATGAGCAGTTCTTC.

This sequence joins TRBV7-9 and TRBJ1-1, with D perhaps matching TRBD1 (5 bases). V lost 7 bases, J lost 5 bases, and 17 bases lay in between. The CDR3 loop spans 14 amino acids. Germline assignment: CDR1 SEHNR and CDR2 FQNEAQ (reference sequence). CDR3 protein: CASTSTRRGTEAFF. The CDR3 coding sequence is TGTGCCAGCACGTCGACCCGCCGGGGGACTGAAGCTTTCTTT.

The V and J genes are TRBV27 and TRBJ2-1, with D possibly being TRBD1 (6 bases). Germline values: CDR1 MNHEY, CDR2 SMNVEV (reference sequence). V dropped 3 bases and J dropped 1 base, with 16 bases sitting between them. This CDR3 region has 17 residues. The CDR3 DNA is TGTGCCAGCAGTTTTGATTTCAGGGGTTCATCCTACAATGAGCAGTTCTTC. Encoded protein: CASSFDFRGSSYNEQFF.

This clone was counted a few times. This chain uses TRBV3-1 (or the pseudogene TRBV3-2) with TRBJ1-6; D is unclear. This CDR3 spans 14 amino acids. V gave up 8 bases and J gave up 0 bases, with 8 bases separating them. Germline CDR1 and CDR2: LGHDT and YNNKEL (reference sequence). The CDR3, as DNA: TGTGCCAGCCACGGAAGCTCCTATAATTCACCCCTCCACTTT. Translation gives CASHGSSYNSPLHF.